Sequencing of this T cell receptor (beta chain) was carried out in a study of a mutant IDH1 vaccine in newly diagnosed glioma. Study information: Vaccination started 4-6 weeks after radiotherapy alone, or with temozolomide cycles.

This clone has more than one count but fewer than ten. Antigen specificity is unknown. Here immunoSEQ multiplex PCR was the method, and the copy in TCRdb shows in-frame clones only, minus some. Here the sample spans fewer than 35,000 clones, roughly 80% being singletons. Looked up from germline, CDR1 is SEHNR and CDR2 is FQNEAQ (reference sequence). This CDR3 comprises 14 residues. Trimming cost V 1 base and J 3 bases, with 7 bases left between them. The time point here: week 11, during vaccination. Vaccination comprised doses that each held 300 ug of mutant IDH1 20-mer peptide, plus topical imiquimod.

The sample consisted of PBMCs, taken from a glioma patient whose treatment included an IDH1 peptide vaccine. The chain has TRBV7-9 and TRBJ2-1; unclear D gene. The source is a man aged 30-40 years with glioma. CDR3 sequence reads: CASSLENSYNEQFF. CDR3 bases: TGTGCCAGCAGCTTAGAGAACAGCTACAATGAGCAGTTCTTC.